These T cell receptor beta chains were read from a single sample in a study of shared clonotypes between healthy human individuals. Some clones are missing from TCRdb's copy, which holds only in-frame ones; the method was immunoSEQ multiplex PCR. The sample has approximately 530,000 clones, around 96% seen once. Sequenced material: naive CD4+ T cells sorted from blood. These receptors all come from a woman younger than 45 in good health. Each CDR3 is given with its conserved first and last residue. The D gene is left open where the match is weak. Expanded clones are given a class, and other clones once, few, many or no size at all.

clone_size: -; j_call: TRBJ1-1; v_call: TRBV10-3; d_call: -; cdr3_length: 16; cdr3_aa: CAISESTGRGDTEAFF; cdr3_nt: TGTGCCATCAGTGAGTCGACGGGACGCGGGGACACTGAAGCTTTCTTT
clone_size: -; j_call: TRBJ2-1; v_call: TRBV19; d_call: TRBD2; cdr3_length: 14; cdr3_aa: CASSLTGGRNGQFF; cdr3_nt: TGTGCCAGTAGTTTAACGGGAGGGAGGAATGGGCAGTTCTTC
clone_size: -; j_call: TRBJ2-1; v_call: TRBV19; d_call: TRBD1; cdr3_length: 16; cdr3_aa: CASSGTGKNPYNEQFF; cdr3_nt: TGTGCCAGTAGTGGGACAGGGAAGAACCCCTACAATGAGCAGTTCTTC
clone_size: -; j_call: TRBJ2-7; v_call: TRBV7-9; d_call: TRBD2; cdr3_length: 14; cdr3_aa: CASHASGDSYEQYF; cdr3_nt: TGTGCCAGCCATGCTAGCGGGGACTCCTACGAGCAGTACTTC
clone_size: -; j_call: TRBJ2-7; v_call: TRBV6-4; d_call: TRBD2; cdr3_length: 17; cdr3_aa: CASSDAGPSGRAYEQYF; cdr3_nt: TGTGCCAGCAGTGACGCCGGCCCTAGCGGGCGAGCCTACGAGCAGTACTTC
clone_size: -; j_call: TRBJ2-2; v_call: TRBV12-5; d_call: -; cdr3_length: 18; cdr3_aa: CASGLDRPFAGNTGELFF; cdr3_nt: TGTGCTAGTGGTTTGGATAGGCCATTTGCTGGGAACACCGGGGAGCTGTTTTTT
clone_size: -; j_call: TRBJ2-3; v_call: TRBV9; d_call: -; cdr3_length: 15; cdr3_aa: CASSGITGFPDTQYF; cdr3_nt: TGTGCCAGCAGCGGAATCACAGGGTTCCCAGATACGCAGTATTTT
clone_size: -; j_call: TRBJ1-4; v_call: TRBV30; d_call: TRBD1; cdr3_length: 13; cdr3_aa: CAWQKGAGEKLFF; cdr3_nt: TGTGCCTGGCAAAAGGGGGCGGGAGAAAAACTGTTTTTT
clone_size: -; j_call: TRBJ2-7; v_call: TRBV7-9; d_call: TRBD1; cdr3_length: 19; cdr3_aa: CASSRPERTGTGDFYEQYF; cdr3_nt: TGTGCCAGCAGCCGACCCGAACGAACCGGGACAGGGGACTTCTACGAGCAGTACTTC
clone_size: -; j_call: TRBJ2-7; v_call: TRBV28; d_call: TRBD1; cdr3_length: 22; cdr3_aa: CASSLSSLRIFEQGGYSYEQYF; cdr3_nt: TGTGCCAGCAGTTTATCATCTCTCCGAATTTTTGAACAGGGGGGATACTCCTACGAGCAGTACTTC
clone_size: -; j_call: TRBJ2-5; v_call: TRBV9; d_call: -; cdr3_length: 13; cdr3_aa: CASSGQASETQYF; cdr3_nt: TGTGCCAGCAGCGGACAGGCGTCGGAGACCCAGTACTTC
clone_size: -; j_call: TRBJ2-1; v_call: TRBV5-4; d_call: -; cdr3_length: 15; cdr3_aa: CASSRLADPYNEQFF; cdr3_nt: TGTGCCAGCAGCCGGTTAGCGGACCCCTACAATGAGCAGTTCTTC
clone_size: -; j_call: TRBJ2-1; v_call: TRBV27; d_call: TRBD1; cdr3_length: 16; cdr3_aa: CASERSPGQPYNEQFF; cdr3_nt: TGTGCCAGCGAAAGGAGCCCGGGACAGCCCTACAATGAGCAGTTCTTC
clone_size: once; j_call: TRBJ2-1; v_call: TRBV19; d_call: TRBD1; cdr3_length: 13; cdr3_aa: CASSSRGYNEQFF; cdr3_nt: TGTGCCAGTAGTAGCAGGGGGTACAATGAGCAGTTCTTC
clone_size: -; j_call: TRBJ2-6; v_call: TRBV18; d_call: -; cdr3_length: 18; cdr3_aa: CASSPPDEAHSGANVLTF; cdr3_nt: TGTGCCAGCTCACCACCTGATGAAGCACACTCTGGGGCCAACGTCCTGACTTTC
clone_size: once; j_call: TRBJ2-3; v_call: TRBV7-9; d_call: TRBD2; cdr3_length: 16; cdr3_aa: CASSLGGGRGTDTQYF; cdr3_nt: TGTGCCAGCAGCTTAGGCGGGGGTAGGGGCACAGATACGCAGTATTTT
clone_size: -; j_call: TRBJ2-7; v_call: TRBV28; d_call: TRBD2; cdr3_length: 18; cdr3_aa: CASTPLWATSGRAYEQYF; cdr3_nt: TGTGCCAGCACCCCACTCTGGGCAACTAGCGGGAGGGCATACGAGCAGTACTTC
clone_size: -; j_call: TRBJ2-5; v_call: TRBV14; d_call: -; cdr3_length: 16; cdr3_aa: CASSRTPGRILETQYF; cdr3_nt: TGTGCCAGCAGCCGGACTCCGGGACGGATTTTGGAGACCCAGTACTTC
clone_size: -; j_call: TRBJ2-5; v_call: TRBV9; d_call: -; cdr3_length: 14; cdr3_aa: CASSVGTMSETQYF; cdr3_nt: TGTGCCAGCAGCGTAGGGACTATGTCCGAGACCCAGTACTTC
clone_size: -; j_call: TRBJ1-1; v_call: TRBV2; d_call: -; cdr3_length: 12; cdr3_aa: CASSAENTEAFF; cdr3_nt: TGTGCCAGCAGTGCCGAGAACACTGAAGCTTTCTTT
clone_size: -; j_call: TRBJ2-3; v_call: TRBV7-9; d_call: -; cdr3_length: 16; cdr3_aa: CASSLARTLKGDTQYF; cdr3_nt: TGTGCCAGCAGCTTAGCTCGGACACTCAAAGGGGATACGCAGTATTTT
clone_size: -; j_call: TRBJ2-1; v_call: TRBV27; d_call: -; cdr3_length: 15; cdr3_aa: CASSLAGPSYNEQFF; cdr3_nt: TGTGCCAGCAGTTTAGCCGGACCTTCCTACAATGAGCAGTTCTTC
clone_size: -; j_call: TRBJ2-7; v_call: TRBV6-1; d_call: TRBD2; cdr3_length: 17; cdr3_aa: CASSEVGLAGGFYEQYF; cdr3_nt: TGTGCCAGCAGTGAAGTGGGACTAGCGGGAGGTTTCTACGAGCAGTACTTC
clone_size: -; j_call: TRBJ2-7; v_call: TRBV10-3; d_call: TRBD1; cdr3_length: 17; cdr3_aa: CAIARDPRTGGLGEQYF; cdr3_nt: TGTGCCATCGCTCGCGATCCCCGCACAGGGGGCTTGGGGGAGCAGTACTTC
clone_size: -; j_call: TRBJ1-2; v_call: TRBV27; d_call: TRBD1; cdr3_length: 14; cdr3_aa: CASTQRGQGGGYTF; cdr3_nt: TGTGCCAGCACCCAACGAGGACAGGGCGGTGGCTACACCTTC
clone_size: -; j_call: TRBJ2-7; v_call: TRBV5-8; d_call: -; cdr3_length: 17; cdr3_aa: CASSPRGIGNRPYEQYF; cdr3_nt: TGTGCCAGCAGCCCCCGGGGAATTGGGAATCGGCCCTACGAGCAGTACTTC
clone_size: -; j_call: TRBJ2-3; v_call: TRBV29-1; d_call: TRBD2; cdr3_length: 12; cdr3_aa: CSVRGGEDTQYF; cdr3_nt: TGCAGCGTTAGGGGAGGGGAGGATACGCAGTATTTT
clone_size: -; j_call: TRBJ1-5; v_call: TRBV21-1; d_call: -; cdr3_length: 16; cdr3_aa: CASSFGSDKDHQPQHF; cdr3_nt: TGTGCCAGCAGCTTCGGATCGGACAAGGACCATCAGCCCCAGCATTTT
clone_size: -; j_call: TRBJ2-3; v_call: TRBV2; d_call: TRBD2; cdr3_length: 17; cdr3_aa: CASRARGLAGVTDTQYF; cdr3_nt: TGTGCCAGCAGAGCCCGGGGACTAGCGGGGGTCACAGATACGCAGTATTTT